The rows below give T cell receptor beta chains drawn from one sample of a study of T cells in Graves' hyperthyroidism and ophthalmopathy. One entry per CDR3 protein, called by TCRdb with MiXCR from the multiplex PCR reads. The table records approximately 510,000 distinct CDR3 sequences, approximately 48% of them present only once. The sample taken for sequencing was peripheral blood or thyroid tissue (not recorded which). These receptors originate from an adult woman with Graves' disease, either hyperthyroidism or ophthalmopathy (not recorded which). Both conserved end residues are part of each CDR3. D genes are given only for firm matches. Clone size, where shown, is once, few, many, or a class for clones that have expanded.

v_call	j_call	clone_size	d_call	cdr3_nt	cdr3_aa
TRBV10-3	TRBJ2-7	NA	TRBD2	TGTGCCAGCAGAACCGGGACTAGCGTCTCCTACGAGCAGTACTTC	CASRTGTSVSYEQYF
TRBV15	TRBJ1-1	many	NA	TGTGCCACCAGCAGAGCGGGGGCGCCGGGAACTGAAGCTTTCTTT	CATSRAGAPGTEAFF
TRBV3-1	TRBJ1-1	many	NA	TGTGCCAGCAGCCATCGGCAGAACACTGAAGCTTTCTTT	CASSHRQNTEAFF
TRBV5-1	TRBJ2-2	many	NA	TGCGCCAGCAGCTTCGCCGGGAGCGTAAGCACCGGGGAGCTGTTTTTT	CASSFAGSVSTGELFF
TRBV29-1	TRBJ1-2	NA	NA	TGCAGCGTTCGGAGTGGCTACACCTTC	CSVRSGYTF
TRBV4-1	TRBJ2-2	many	NA	TGCGCCAGCAGCCAAGATTCAGGATTCGCCGGGGAGCTGTTTTTT	CASSQDSGFAGELFF
TRBV3-1	TRBJ1-1	NA	TRBD1	TGTGCCAGCAGCTTCCGGGACAGGGGGGGCACTGAAGCTTTCTTT	CASSFRDRGGTEAFF
TRBV12-3/TRBV12-4	TRBJ1-6	many	NA	TGTGCCAGCAGTTTCGGGGGCGCCGGTTCACCCCTCCACTTT	CASSFGGAGSPLHF
TRBV4-1	TRBJ1-2	many	NA	TGCGCCAGCAGCGAAGCCCCCTCAGGGCACTATGGCTACACCTTC	CASSEAPSGHYGYTF
TRBV2	TRBJ2-6	NA	NA	TGCGCCAGCAGTACAGGGATCGGGGCCAACGTCCCGACTTTC	CASSTGIGANVPTF
TRBV7-2	TRBJ1-3	many	NA	TGTGCCAGCACCCCTAACGGTAACTCTGGAAACACCATATATTTT	CASTPNGNSGNTIYF
TRBV12-3/TRBV12-4	TRBJ2-5	few	TRBD2	TGTGCCAGCAGTGCCGGGGGGAGAGAGACCCAGTACTTC	CASSAGGRETQYF
TRBV2	TRBJ1-6	NA	TRBD1	TGTGCCAGCGTGAGGGGACAGTATAATTCACCCCTCCACTTT	CASVRGQYNSPLHF
TRBV10-3	TRBJ2-7	NA	NA	TGTGCCTCAAGGAACCCAGAGGGCGGCTCCTACGAGCAGTACTTC	CASRNPEGGSYEQYF
TRBV7-9	TRBJ2-7	many	TRBD1	TGTGCCAGCAGTCCGGGACAGGGGTTACACGAGCAGTACTTC	CASSPGQGLHEQYF
TRBV4-2	TRBJ1-2	many	NA	TGTGCCAGCAGCACTAGGGACACCTCCCTTCTCTATGGCTACACCTTC	CASSTRDTSLLYGYTF
TRBV5-1	TRBJ2-7	NA	TRBD1	TGCGCCAGCAGCTTGGGAGGGACAGCAATCTACGAGCAGTACTTC	CASSLGGTAIYEQYF
TRBV20-1	TRBJ1-2	few	TRBD1	TGCAGTGCTAGCAGTGACAGGGCAGATGGCTACACCTTC	CSASSDRADGYTF
TRBV19	TRBJ1-5	NA	NA	TGTGCCAGTAGTATTGGTCAGGTTGGGAATCAGCCCCAGCATTTT	CASSIGQVGNQPQHF
TRBV15	TRBJ2-7	NA	NA	TGTGCCACCAGCAGAGACCTGGAGAGCTCCTACGAGCAGTACTTC	CATSRDLESSYEQYF
TRBV27	TRBJ1-2	few	NA	TGTGCCAGCAGTCAAATGGGGGGGAAGCATGGCTACACCTTC	CASSQMGGKHGYTF
TRBV4-3	TRBJ1-3	NA	NA	TGCGCCAGCAGCCAAGATCCAGTCTCTGGAAACACCATATATTTT	CASSQDPVSGNTIYF
TRBV7-2	TRBJ2-1	NA	TRBD2	TGTGCCAGCAGCCCACCGACTAGCGGGGCTTTCGAGCAGTTCTTC	CASSPPTSGAFEQFF
TRBV4-1	TRBJ2-5	few	TRBD2	TGCGCCAGCCGACTAGCGGGAGGGCCGATGGAGACCCAGTACTTC	CASRLAGGPMETQYF
TRBV5-6	TRBJ2-6	NA	NA	TGTGCCAGCAGCTTGTTTCTTACCTCTGGGGCCAACGTCCTGACTTTC	CASSLFLTSGANVLTF
TRBV6-1	TRBJ2-2	NA	NA	TGTGCCAGCAGTTACCGGACACGCAACACCGGGGAGCTGTTTTTT	CASSYRTRNTGELFF
TRBV9	TRBJ2-3	few	NA	TGTGCCAGCAGCGTAGGAACTTCCCTCTCCACAGATACGCAGTATTTT	CASSVGTSLSTDTQYF
TRBV19	TRBJ1-5	many	NA	TGTGCCAGTAGCGACCCACTTCGGGGTATTCAGCCCCAGCATTTT	CASSDPLRGIQPQHF
TRBV20-1	TRBJ2-2	many	TRBD2	TGCAGTGCTAGAGATCTTAGCGGGAAAGGGGACGGGGAGCTGTTTTTT	CSARDLSGKGDGELFF
TRBV7-9	TRBJ1-2	NA	NA	TGTGCCAGCACCCAGGGAGGGGATGGCGGCTACACCTTC	CASTQGGDGGYTF
TRBV2	TRBJ1-2	many	NA	TGTGCCAGCAGTGATGACTATCCTAACTATGGCTACACCTTC	CASSDDYPNYGYTF
TRBV20-1	TRBJ2-7	once	NA	TGCAGTGCTAGAGAGACTAGCTCCTACGAGCAGTACTTC	CSARETSSYEQYF
TRBV7-9	TRBJ1-1	NA	TRBD1	TGTGCCTGGAGCCCTGGGACAGGGTGGGTAGGCACTGAAGCTTTCTTT	CAWSPGTGWVGTEAFF
TRBV3-1	TRBJ1-5	NA	NA	TGTGCCAGCAGCCAAGGAGGACAAGGCGTTCAGCCCCAGCATTTT	CASSQGGQGVQPQHF
TRBV2	TRBJ1-1	few	NA	TGTGCCAGCAAGGCGAACACTGAAGCTTTCTTT	CASKANTEAFF
TRBV15	TRBJ2-2	NA	NA	TGTGCCACCGGGGGGTATGGCTCCGGGGAGCTGTTTTTT	CATGGYGSGELFF
TRBV3-1	TRBJ1-1	NA	NA	TGTGCCAGCAGCCACTACCCTAGACAGAGCATGAACACTGAAGCTTTCTTT	CASSHYPRQSMNTEAFF
TRBV7-7	TRBJ2-5	once	TRBD2	TGTGCCAGCAGCCGGGGACTAGCGCCACAAGAGACCCAGTACTTC	CASSRGLAPQETQYF
TRBV2	TRBJ2-3	NA	NA	TGTGCCAGCACCGCGGGGAGGTCAGATACGCAGTATTTT	CASTAGRSDTQYF
TRBV29-1	TRBJ1-1	few	NA	TGCAGCGTTGCAGGGGATGGGACTCTGAACACTGAAGCTTTCTTT	CSVAGDGTLNTEAFF
TRBV15	TRBJ1-5	NA	NA	TGTGCCACCAGCCCACACAATCAGCCCCAGCATTTT	CATSPHNQPQHF
TRBV15	TRBJ2-2	many	TRBD1	TGTGCCACCAGCCGGGACAGCGGACCCCGAAGGACCGGGGAGCTGTTTTTT	CATSRDSGPRRTGELFF
TRBV2	TRBJ1-3	few	TRBD1	TGTGCCAGCAGTGAGGGACAGTATGACACCATATATTTT	CASSEGQYDTIYF
TRBV15	TRBJ2-5	few	NA	TGTGCCACCAGCTCAGGGGTGAGGGAGACCCAGTACTTC	CATSSGVRETQYF
TRBV2	TRBJ2-7	NA	NA	TGTGCCAGCGAAAGGGGTACCTCTGGCTACGAGCAGTACTTC	CASERGTSGYEQYF
TRBV29-1	TRBJ2-7	few	TRBD1	TGCAGCGTTCTCACCGGGACAGGGGGGGGCGAGCAGTACTTC	CSVLTGTGGGEQYF
TRBV20-1	TRBJ2-7	many	TRBD2	TGCAGTGCTAGTGAACTAGCGGGAGGGAAGTACGAGCAGTACTTC	CSASELAGGKYEQYF
TRBV7-3	TRBJ2-7	few	TRBD1	TGTGCCAGCAGCCCAAGGGGACAGGGTTCCCACGAGCAGTACTTC	CASSPRGQGSHEQYF
TRBV10-3	TRBJ1-1	few	TRBD1	TGTGCCATCAAAGAGACAGGGGAGGCCACTGAAGCTTTCTTT	CAIKETGEATEAFF
TRBV10-3	TRBJ2-2	NA	NA	TGTGCCACTAAACAGAGGAAGGATGACACCGGGGAGCTGTTTTTT	CATKQRKDDTGELFF
TRBV29-1	TRBJ2-7	NA	NA	TGCAGCGTTGAAGATCGGGCAGCCTACGAGCAGTACTTC	CSVEDRAAYEQYF
TRBV7-9	TRBJ2-7	NA	NA	TGTGCCAGCAGCACCAGGGACACCTCCTACGAGCAGTACTTC	CASSTRDTSYEQYF
TRBV7-9	TRBJ1-3	many	NA	TGTGCCAGCAGCTTCCGGGGTGGAAACACCATATATTTT	CASSFRGGNTIYF
TRBV20-1	TRBJ2-6	NA	NA	TGCAGTGGTACTCCGGGACATCAGCTTCCTGGGGCCAACGTCCTGACTTTC	CSGTPGHQLPGANVLTF
TRBV19	TRBJ1-1	few	NA	TGTGCCAGTAGTATTTTGGGGAGGGGCACTGAAGCTTTCTTT	CASSILGRGTEAFF